Each of the 2 T cell receptor beta chains below was sequenced from the same sample in a study of Graves' ophthalmopathy and Graves' hyperthyroidism. Amplified TCR beta CDR3 regions were obtained using RNA transcripts as template. The library came from an HTBI-primed first-round RT-PCR and a second-round multiplex PCR. TCRdb recomputed calls from the multiplex PCR reads with MiXCR, one row per CDR3 protein. The sample comprises about 39,000 distinct CDR3 sequences, roughly 52% of which are singletons, and about 26% rests with the top ten. Sequenced sample: peripheral blood. Source of these receptors: an adult woman with stable Graves' hyperthyroidism.

The sample holds many counts of this clonotype. The junction shows a germline mismatch at one end, possibly a read error. This chain joins TRBV12-3 or TRBV12-4 and TRBJ2-2; TRBD2 agrees at 7 bases. The CDR3 is 13 amino acids. CDR3 bases: TGCGGATCCGGGGGGTTTCGAACCGGGGAGCTGTTTTTT. It encodes CGSGGFRTGELFF.

Here the CDR3 reads CSVGTGGSLYTEAFF. CDR3 in DNA: TGCAGCGTCGGGACAGGGGGCTCCTTGTACACTGAAGCTTTCTTT. V is TRBV29-1 and J is TRBJ1-1; 12 nucleotides line up with TRBD1. Germline values: CDR1 SQVTM, CDR2 ANQGSEA. CDR3 length equals 15 residues. With V trimmed by 6 bases and J by 3 bases, 8 bases remained unmatched.